The present T cell receptor (beta chain) was sequenced within a study of post-analysis software for immune sequencing data (dated by TCRdb to about 2015). About the study as a whole: The recorded disease courses included relapsing-remitting, secondary progressive and progressive-relapsing multiple sclerosis, and some patients had no subtype annotation. Patient repertoires were compared against 11 to 12 previously published healthy control repertoires from donors aged roughly 6 to 26 years. A subset of samples was prepared in parallel using single-end sample barcoding, then pooled and co-amplified after Illumina adapter ligation.

To demonstrate the VDJtools post-analysis software, TCR beta repertoires were profiled from the peripheral blood of over ten young patients with multiple sclerosis. The multiple sclerosis patients were children and adolescents between roughly 6 and 16 years of age. The method was PCR. TCRdb lists the instrument as Illumina HiSeq 2500. To reduce PCR and sequencing biases, unique molecular identifiers were incorporated into the TCR beta cDNA libraries. Approximately 500,000 cDNA molecules were obtained for every 1 to 10 million input T cells, so each molecule roughly corresponded to one T cell. The same protocol used for the earlier healthy control dataset was applied to prepare and sequence the patient libraries. Samples belonging to the same batch were prepared together, multiplexed and sequenced on a shared HiSeq lane. On the study's bioinformatics: Raw barcoded reads were processed with MIGEC, discarding single-read molecular identifier groups before consensus assembly and CDR3 extraction. VDJtools was used for post-analysis of the clonotype tables, and diversity was normalized by down-sampling every dataset to the size of the smallest sample. Repertoire overlap clustering matched CDR3 amino acid but not nucleotide sequences to correct batch-related cross-sample contamination. TCRdb handled the public reads itself, with Q25 trimming in fastp and clone calling in MiXCR, and kept productive beta chains. A single entry per CDR3 protein holds the most common genes and DNA from its merged rows. None of the V and J calls come from the authors' own analysis; TCRdb made them. A total of hundreds of thousands of distinct CDR3 sequences appear in this sample, 55% to 60% of them only once. The ten most abundant clones make up about 11% of the sample.

Notes on this clonotype: This clone's antigen is unknown. Base quality data are lacking; no much larger clone is found one base away.

There are 15 amino acids in the CDR3, from cysteine to phenylalanine inclusive. CDR3 DNA only is kept here, 45 bases in frame from base 1. V is clipped by 7 bases and J by 4 bases, and the sequence between their germline boundaries is 20 bases long. Based on the germline V gene (reference sequence), the CDR1 and CDR2 sequences are SGHKS and YYEKEE. Study-wide conclusions, independent of this receptor: Significantly lower normalized Chao1 diversity was found in multiple sclerosis patients than in controls, suggesting substantial peripheral T-cell clonal expansion. Patients showed significantly higher frequencies than controls for five TRBV segments, among them TRBV5-6, TRBV5-1 and TRBV20-1. The control group was slightly older than the multiple sclerosis patient group. When samples were clustered directly using the F measure, samples prepared in the same batch co-clustered strongly, which prompted a batch-effect correction.

The material sequenced was blood. The rearranged segments are TRBV5-5 and TRBJ1-2; no confident D gene assignment can be made. This clonotype was obtained from a girl aged 2-10 years with multiple sclerosis. In nucleotide form, the sequence is TGTGCCAGCCACTCCACTGGGGAATTTGCCTATGGCTACACCTTC. This gives the protein CASHSTGEFAYGYTF.